This T cell receptor (beta chain) is from a study of blood T cell repertoires in COVID-19. At the level of the study: Whether acute or convalescent, the COVID-19 samples came from the United States, Italy and Spain.

The CDR3 sequence is 14 residues long. The V gene end was trimmed by 6 bases and the J gene end by 4 bases; junction bases not matched to a gene: 7. Germline CDR1 and CDR2: MNHEY and SVGAGI. As handled by the study authors: Reference gene primer amplification in the assay estimated nucleated cell counts. Clones were read by immunoSEQ multiplex PCR, and TCRdb kept only the in-frame ones, dropping some. The V and J calls and clone size come from that table; D and trimming were worked out from the DNA. This table holds tens of thousands of clones, roughly 84% found once. Sequenced material: peripheral blood. The genes are TRBV6-5 and TRBJ1-1, with 8 bases matching TRBD1. The TCR sequence derives from a woman aged 55-70 years with acute or convalescent COVID-19. The CDR3: CASRYGTGGTEAFF. The CDR3 coding sequence is TGTGCCAGCAGATACGGAACAGGGGGCACTGAAGCTTTCTTT.